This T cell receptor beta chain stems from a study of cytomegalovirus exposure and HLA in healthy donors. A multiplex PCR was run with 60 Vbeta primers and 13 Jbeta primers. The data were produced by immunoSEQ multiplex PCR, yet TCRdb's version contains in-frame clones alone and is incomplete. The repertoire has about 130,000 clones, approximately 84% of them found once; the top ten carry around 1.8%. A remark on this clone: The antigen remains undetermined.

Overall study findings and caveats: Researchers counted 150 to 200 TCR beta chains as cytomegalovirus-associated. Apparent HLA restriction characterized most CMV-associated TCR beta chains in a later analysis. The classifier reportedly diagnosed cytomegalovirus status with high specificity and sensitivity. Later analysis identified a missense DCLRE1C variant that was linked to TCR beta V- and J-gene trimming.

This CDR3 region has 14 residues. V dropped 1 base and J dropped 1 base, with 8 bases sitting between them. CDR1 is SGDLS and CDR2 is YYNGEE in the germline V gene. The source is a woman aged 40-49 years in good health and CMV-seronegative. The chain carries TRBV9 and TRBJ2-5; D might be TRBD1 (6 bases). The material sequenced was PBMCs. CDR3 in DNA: TGTGCCAGCAGCGTATCGGACAGCCAAGAGACCCAGTACTTC. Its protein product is CASSVSDSQETQYF.